A selection of T cell receptor beta chains follows, all from one sample in a study of T-cell memory formation after mild COVID-19. MiXCR, applied by TCRdb to the 5' RACE reads, yields one record per CDR3 protein. This sample has hundreds of thousands of distinct CDR3 sequences, with 15% to 20% found just once. Sequenced sample: PBMCs or a T cell subset sorted from them (not recorded which). These receptors originate from a man aged 18 to 29 who had mild COVID-19 (a few samples of this study predate the infection). Cell type and time point are not known. Both conserved end residues are part of each CDR3. A D gene is named only where the DNA matches it firmly. Size tells how often a clone was seen (once, few, many) or the class of an expanded clone, and some rows leave it out.

TRBV7-6,-,TRBJ2-2,-,TGTGCCAGCAGCTCTGTCCGGGGGGCCCCCGGGGAGCTGTTTTTT,CASSSVRGAPGELFF
TRBV4-3,-,TRBJ1-6,-,TGCGCCAGCAGCCAGATTGCCGGGGGACCTTCACCCCTCCACTTT,CASSQIAGGPSPLHF
TRBV12-3/TRBV12-4,-,TRBJ1-4,-,TGTGCCAGCAGTTTTCTTACGGAAAAACTGTTTTTT,CASSFLTEKLFF
TRBV7-2,-,TRBJ1-1,few,TGTGCCAGCAGCTTAGTGGGGGGTTTGAACACTGAAGCTTTCTTT,CASSLVGGLNTEAFF
TRBV24-1,-,TRBJ1-1,-,TGTGCCACCAGTGATTTGTGGGGCATAAAGACTGAAGCTTTCTTT,CATSDLWGIKTEAFF
TRBV7-2,TRBD2,TRBJ2-5,few,TGTGCCAGCAGACCTCGCGGGGGGAGGGGAGAGACCCAGTACTTC,CASRPRGGRGETQYF
TRBV12-3/TRBV12-4,-,TRBJ1-6,-,TGTGCCAGCAGTTTATGGGGGGCACCCCTCCACTTT,CASSLWGAPLHF
TRBV29-1,-,TRBJ2-3,many,TGCAGCGCCCCGCCCGGGGGCCCCGCTGATACGCAGTATTTT,CSAPPGGPADTQYF
TRBV6-5,-,TRBJ1-1,few,TGTGCCAGCAGACCCCCGGAGCGGGGTCGTCCTTTCTTT,CASRPPERGRPFF
TRBV20-1,TRBD2,TRBJ2-1,-,TGCAGTGCTGACGGACTAGCGGGCTCCTACAATGAGCAGTTCTTC,CSADGLAGSYNEQFF
TRBV6-6,-,TRBJ2-7,few,TGTGCCAGCAAACCTAGCGAAAACTACGAGCAGTACTTC,CASKPSENYEQYF
TRBV6-1,TRBD1,TRBJ1-5,-,TGTGCCAGCAGCGGGACAGGGGGATTTGGCAATCAGCCCCAGCATTTT,CASSGTGGFGNQPQHF
TRBV4-1,-,TRBJ1-1,many,TGCGCCAGCAGCCAAGAGGTGACCGGGGACACTGAAGCTTTCTTT,CASSQEVTGDTEAFF
TRBV29-1,-,TRBJ1-4,few,TGCAGCGTTCAGGCCAGAGAAGATGAAAAACTGTTTTTT,CSVQAREDEKLFF
TRBV6-1,-,TRBJ2-3,-,TGTGCCAGCAGTGAACAGGGAGTAACAGATACGCAGTATTTT,CASSEQGVTDTQYF
TRBV18,-,TRBJ2-1,few,TGTGCCAGCTCACCACCGAGTGAATACAATGAGCAGTTCTTC,CASSPPSEYNEQFF
TRBV7-2,-,TRBJ2-3,many,TGTGCCAGCAGCTTCCCGCCGGGGGTAAGCACAGATACGCAGTATTTT,CASSFPPGVSTDTQYF
TRBV20-1,-,TRBJ2-1,-,TGCAGTGCTTGGTCCAATGAGCAGTTCTTC,CSAWSNEQFF
TRBV24-1,-,TRBJ2-3,-,TGTGCCACCAGTGATTTACTCGGGGCTAGCACAGATACGCAGTATTTT,CATSDLLGASTDTQYF
TRBV7-3,-,TRBJ2-2,few,TGTGCCAGCACCTTGACTCCGGCCACCGGGGAGCTGTTTTTT,CASTLTPATGELFF
TRBV27,-,TRBJ2-3,-,TGTGCCAGCAGTCAGACCGTATGGGGGATCAGTGCAGATACGCAGTATTTT,CASSQTVWGISADTQYF
TRBV27,-,TRBJ1-6,-,TGTGCCAGCAGTTTTCGGGGGGGCAATTCACCCCTCCACTTT,CASSFRGGNSPLHF
TRBV6-2/TRBV6-3,TRBD2,TRBJ2-1,few,TGTGCCAGCAGTTTCGGGGGGTCGCAGTTCTTC,CASSFGGSQFF
TRBV6-5,-,TRBJ1-5,few,TGTGCCAGCAGTTACGGAGATATGGAGCCCCAGCATTTT,CASSYGDMEPQHF
TRBV12-3/TRBV12-4,TRBD1,TRBJ1-6,-,TGTGCCAGCAGTCCTCAGGGACAGGGCGCCTCACCCCTCCACTTT,CASSPQGQGASPLHF
TRBV20-1,-,TRBJ2-1,few,TGCAGTGCTAGGTGGGGGGGCTTATACAATGAGCAGTTCTTC,CSARWGGLYNEQFF
TRBV6-6,TRBD2,TRBJ2-5,-,TGTGCCAGCAGGACTCCGGGACTAGCGGGGCCCCAGTACTTC,CASRTPGLAGPQYF
TRBV18,-,TRBJ2-3,-,TGTGCCAGCAAAGTGAACCGCGGCACAGATACGCAGTATTTT,CASKVNRGTDTQYF
TRBV25-1,-,TRBJ2-5,-,TGTGCCAGCAGTGAAGCCCCGGAGACCCAGTACTTC,CASSEAPETQYF
TRBV20-1,-,TRBJ2-4,few,TGCAGTGCTGCTCGGTGGGCCAAAAACATTCAGTACTTC,CSAARWAKNIQYF
TRBV6-1,-,TRBJ1-5,many,TGTGCCAGCAGTGTACAGAATCTGGGCAATCAGCCCCAGCATTTT,CASSVQNLGNQPQHF
TRBV19,-,TRBJ1-1,few,TGTGCCAGTAGTGGTGGGGACACCTCTTGGACTGAAGCTTTCTTT,CASSGGDTSWTEAFF
TRBV2,-,TRBJ2-2,-,TGTGCCAGCATCCCCGAACTGAACACCGGGGAGCTGTTTTTT,CASIPELNTGELFF
TRBV2,TRBD2,TRBJ2-5,-,TGTGCCAGCAGTGCAACTAGCGGCTTCCAAGAGACCCAGTACTTC,CASSATSGFQETQYF
TRBV29-1,-,TRBJ1-4,few,TGCAGCGTCCGAGAGGAGAGGACTAATGAAAAACTGTTTTTT,CSVREERTNEKLFF
TRBV20-1,-,TRBJ1-3,-,TGCAGTGCTAGGACAGACTATAGGAACACCATATATTTT,CSARTDYRNTIYF
TRBV7-2,TRBD2,TRBJ2-1,-,TGTGCCAGCGCCTGGGACGCGGGGGGTCGGGAGCAGTTCTTC,CASAWDAGGREQFF
TRBV19,-,TRBJ1-1,many,TGTGCCAGTACCCCCGGGATTGGGGGCACTGAAGCTTTCTTT,CASTPGIGGTEAFF
TRBV19,-,TRBJ2-4,many,TGTGCCAGTAGTATAACGGGATCCAAAAACATTCAGTACTTC,CASSITGSKNIQYF
TRBV20-1,-,TRBJ2-3,many,TGCAGTGCTACTAACAGTGGGGGTACAGATACGCAGTATTTT,CSATNSGGTDTQYF
TRBV5-5,-,TRBJ2-5,few,TGTGCCAGCAGCTCAGGGCCAACTCAAGAGACCCAGTACTTC,CASSSGPTQETQYF
TRBV12-3/TRBV12-4,TRBD1,TRBJ1-2,-,TGTGCCAGCAGCGAGCCGGGACAGGGTAGGGGCTACACCTTC,CASSEPGQGRGYTF
TRBV7-9,-,TRBJ2-5,-,TGTGCCAGCACCCAGGGATGGGAGACCCAGTACTTC,CASTQGWETQYF
TRBV29-1,-,TRBJ1-2,-,TGCAGCGTTGAAGGGGCCGGATACGGCTACACCTTC,CSVEGAGYGYTF
TRBV4-1,-,TRBJ1-1,-,TGCGCCAGCAGCCAAGGGGGCGGCGAGGCTTTCTTT,CASSQGGGEAFF
TRBV5-5,-,TRBJ1-2,many,TGTGCCAGCAGCTCCCGGACAGTCTATGGCTACACCTTC,CASSSRTVYGYTF
TRBV2,-,TRBJ1-2,-,TGTGCCAGCAGTGAAGGAGGAACGAACTATGGCTACACCTTC,CASSEGGTNYGYTF
TRBV7-2,TRBD1,TRBJ2-5,many,TGTGCCAGCAGCTTAGACAGGGGGACCGGAGAGACCCAGTACTTC,CASSLDRGTGETQYF
TRBV12-3/TRBV12-4,-,TRBJ1-1,many,TGTGCCAGCAGTTTATTAAATGGTGAAGCTTTCTTT,CASSLLNGEAFF
TRBV6-5,-,TRBJ1-3,-,TGTGCCAGCAGTTACTCGCCGGGAAACACCATATATTTT,CASSYSPGNTIYF
TRBV24-1,-,TRBJ2-2,-,TGTGCCACCAGTGATTTGCGTGGAGGAGAGAACACCGGGGAGCTGTTTTTT,CATSDLRGGENTGELFF